A single sample gave rise to the 4 T cell receptor beta chains below, sequenced in a study of identical twins. TCRdb re-called the 5' RACE reads through MiXCR, storing one row per CDR3 protein. The data show some 460,000 distinct CDR3 sequences, around 14% seen once. These records were also assigned to another study, of yellow fever vaccine responses in identical twins.

Sequencing input: CD4+ T cells sorted from blood. The receptors were gathered from a young woman in good health.

This clonotype was counted ten times or more. V usage is TRBV29-1 and J usage is TRBJ1-4; D unresolved. The CDR3 consists of 14 residues. Trimming pared 4 bases from V and 8 bases from J, leaving 17 bases between. CDR1 and CDR2 from the germline V gene are SQVTM and ANQGSEA. The CDR3: CSVGVGNLREKLFF. The CDR3, as DNA: TGCAGCGTTGGTGTCGGAAACCTGCGGGAAAAACTGTTTTTT.

The rearrangement uses TRBV7-9 and TRBJ2-7; D remains ambiguous. The CDR3 consists of 12 residues. Germline CDR1 and CDR2: SEHNR and FQNEAQ (reference sequence). The ends were cut back, 4 bases at V and 2 bases at J, with 6 bases in the middle. The CDR3 DNA follows: TGTGCCAGCAGCTCCATCACCTACGAGCAGTACTTC. It yields the protein CASSSITYEQYF.

This clonotype was recorded a few times. J is TRBJ2-1 and V is TRBV14, with D possibly TRBD2 on 5 matching bases. Per germline, CDR1 SGHDN and CDR2 FVKESK. This CDR3 has 19 amino acids. V was shortened by 0 bases and J by 0 bases, with 18 bases between the two germline ends. Here the CDR3 DNA reads TGTGCCAGCAGCCAAGAGCTGGGGAGTAGCAAAACCTCCTACAATGAGCAGTTCTTC. Residues: CASSQELGSSKTSYNEQFF.

The table lists this clonotype with a few counts. The gene calls are TRBV29-1 and TRBJ1-2; D possibly corresponds to TRBD1 (6 bases). Germline CDR1 reads SQVTM; CDR2 reads ANQGSEA. CDR3 length equals 13 residues. Trimming took off 4 bases at V and 4 bases at J, with 13 bases between the two ends. CDR3 sequence: CSVGSGAPYGYTF. The CDR3 DNA reads TGCAGCGTTGGTTCGGGGGCACCCTATGGCTACACCTTC.